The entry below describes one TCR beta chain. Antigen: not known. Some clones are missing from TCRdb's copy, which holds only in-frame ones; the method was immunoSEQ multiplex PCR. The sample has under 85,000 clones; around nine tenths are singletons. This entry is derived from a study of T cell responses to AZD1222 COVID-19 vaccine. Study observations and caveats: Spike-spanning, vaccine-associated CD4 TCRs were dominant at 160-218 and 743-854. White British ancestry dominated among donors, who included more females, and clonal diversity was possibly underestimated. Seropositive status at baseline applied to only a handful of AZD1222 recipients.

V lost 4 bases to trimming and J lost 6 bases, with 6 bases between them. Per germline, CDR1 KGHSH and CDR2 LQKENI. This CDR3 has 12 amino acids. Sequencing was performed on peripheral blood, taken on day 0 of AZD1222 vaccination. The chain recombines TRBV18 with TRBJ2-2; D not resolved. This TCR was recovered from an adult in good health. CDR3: CASSRGPGELFF. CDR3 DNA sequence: TGTGCCAGCTCACGGGGTCCCGGGGAGCTGTTTTTT.